One sample yielded the 22 T cell receptor beta chains listed below, sequenced in a study of Graves' ophthalmopathy and Graves' hyperthyroidism. TCR beta CDR3 regions were amplified from RNA transcripts. First-round RT-PCR employed HTBI primers, with a second-round multiplex PCR after it. TCRdb analysed the multiplex PCR reads with MiXCR anew, one entry per CDR3 protein. The sample holds 500,000 to 800,000 distinct CDR3 sequences, about 40% seen once. The sample consisted of peripheral blood. The receptors derive from an adult man with Graves' ophthalmopathy.

Comment on this clonotype: A read error may be the cause here, since a much bigger clone is one base away. This chain uses TRBV12-3 or TRBV12-4 with TRBJ2-5; D is possibly TRBD1 (5 bases). The CDR3 is 15 amino acids. The CDR3: CASSLTRAGQEAQYF. For the CDR3, the DNA is TGTGCCAGCAGTCTCACTCGGGCAGGGCAAGAGGCCCAGTACTTC.

The chain is built from TRBV29-1 and TRBJ2-7; 10 bases match TRBD2. J was trimmed by 5 bases and V by 6 bases; bases with no gene match: 10. The CDR3 has 14 residues. In germline, CDR1 is SQVTM, CDR2 ANQGSEA. The chain's CDR3 is CSVRGSGRIHEQYF. CDR3 sequence (DNA): TGCAGCGTCCGAGGTAGCGGGAGGATCCACGAGCAGTACTTC.

This clonotype has only one observation. This CDR3 reads CATSEAQYF. CDR3 DNA sequence: TGTGCCACCAGTGAGGCCCAGTACTTC. This chain uses TRBV24-1 with TRBJ2-5; the D is unclear. V shed 4 bases and J shed 9 bases, with 2 bases lying between them. The length of the CDR3 is 9 residues. CDR1 is KGHDR and CDR2 is SFDVKD in the germline V gene.

Notes on this clonotype: It may be a read error: a sequence one base away is much more abundant. V is TRBV9 and J is TRBJ1-5, with D possibly being TRBD1 (5 bases). CDR1 and CDR2 (germline): SGDLS, YYNGEE. The CDR3 spans 14 residues. V lost 3 bases and J 6 bases, leaving 13 bases between the germline ends. The CDR3 loop is CASSAGQAFQPQHF. CDR3 coding DNA: TGTGCCAGCAGCGCAGGGCAGGCCTTTCAGCCCCAGCATTTT.

The V call is TRBV7-8, the J call TRBJ2-7; 8 nucleotides agree with TRBD1. CDR3 size: 15 residues. Per the germline V gene, CDR1 is SGHVS and CDR2 is FQNEAQ. Germline trimming cut 5 bases from V and 6 bases from J; bases unmatched to any gene: 12. The CDR3 is CASSVEDDRGGEQYF. The CDR3 coding sequence is TGTGCCAGCAGCGTTGAGGACGACAGGGGTGGCGAGCAGTACTTC.

In its sample, this clonotype was seen a few times. The chain carries TRBV30 and TRBJ1-3; D is undetermined. Germline V gene sequence: CDR1 GTSNPN, CDR2 SVGIG (reference sequence). V was trimmed by 5 bases and J by 1 base, leaving 9 bases between them. The CDR3 has 13 residues. CDR3 DNA sequence: TGTGCCTGGGAACTGCTATCTGGAAACACCATATATTTT. Translated, it gives CAWELLSGNTIYF.

This clonotype appeared many times. The chain employs TRBV24-1 and TRBJ2-7, with 8 bases identical to TRBD2. Trimming removed 9 bases from V and 3 bases from J; junction bases left unmatched: 12. This CDR3 contains 15 residues. Germline CDR1 reads KGHDR; CDR2 reads SFDVKD. The CDR3 region has the DNA TGTGCCACCGGAGAGTCGGGAGGGCCTCACTACGAGCAGTACTTC. Translating gives CATGESGGPHYEQYF.

This clonotype was recorded many times. CDR3: CARGTVNTEAFF. CDR3 in DNA: TGTGCCAGGGGGACAGTGAACACTGAAGCTTTCTTT. The chain combines TRBV19 with TRBJ1-1, with 7 bases lining up with TRBD1. Germline V gene data show CDR1 as LNHDA and CDR2 as SQIVND (reference sequence). The ends lost 9 bases at V and 0 bases at J; junction bases unmatched: 1. The CDR3 consists of 12 residues.

This clonotype was seen at least ten times. This chain joins TRBV5-1 and TRBJ2-6, with unresolved D. CDR3 length: 15 residues. The germline CDR1 and CDR2 sequences are SGHRS and YFSETQ. The V end lost 1 base, the J end lost 7 bases, and 12 bases lay between the germline ends. The CDR3 sequence is CASSLTVLGANVLTF. CDR3 DNA: TGCGCCAGCAGCTTGACGGTTCTGGGAGCCAACGTCCTGACTTTC.

The genes are TRBV29-1 and TRBJ2-2; D is ambiguous. The CDR3 runs to 9 residues. V shed 7 bases and J shed 8 bases, with 5 bases lying between them. Germline CDR1 reads SQVTM; CDR2 reads ANQGSEA. The CDR3 coding sequence is TGCAGCGGACAAGGGGAGCTGTTTTTT. Translating it yields CSGQGELFF.

The chain links TRBV29-1 to TRBJ2-1, with TRBD1 matching over 8 bases. Germline CDR1 and CDR2: SQVTM and ANQGSEA. V shed 7 bases and J 7 bases; nucleotides not matched to a gene: 6. There are 12 residues in the CDR3. The CDR3 sequence: CSGRGLSNEQFF. The CDR3 nucleotides read TGCAGCGGCAGGGGGCTCAGTAATGAGCAGTTCTTC.

The V and J genes are TRBV20-1 and TRBJ2-5; TRBD1 aligns across 9 bases. The germline CDR1 and CDR2 sequences are DFQATT and SNEGSKA (reference sequence). This CDR3 has 16 residues. V shed 5 bases and J 5 bases; nucleotides not matched to a gene: 15. CDR3 amino acids: CSAYNRGRFRLETQYF. The CDR3 DNA is TGCAGTGCTTACAACAGGGGGCGTTTCAGACTCGAGACCCAGTACTTC.

The chain employs TRBV11-1 and TRBJ1-1, with a tentative D call TRBD1 (5 bases). From germline, CDR1 is SGHAT and CDR2 FQDESV (reference sequence). The V and J ends lost 10 bases and 1 base respectively, with 13 bases between them. There are 13 residues in the CDR3. Written as DNA, the CDR3 is TGTGCCACCGGACCGGGGGGGAACACTGAAGCTTTCTTT. Residues: CATGPGGNTEAFF.

This clonotype was picked up many times. The CDR3 reads CASSPRTNQVGNTIYF. The CDR3 region has the DNA TGTGCCAGCAGCCCACGGACAAACCAGGTCGGAAACACCATATATTTT. The J gene is TRBJ1-3, the V gene TRBV9; D might be TRBD1 (5 bases). The V gene lost 4 bases and the J gene lost 4 bases, with 18 bases spanning the gap. CDR3 length: 16 residues. The germline V gene encodes CDR1 SGDLS and CDR2 YYNGEE. Together with reference TRBV9 and TRBJ1-3, the CDR3 gives the full variable domain: DSGVTQTPKHLITATGQRVTLRCSPRSGDLSVYWYQQSLDQGLQFLIQYYNGEERAKGNILERFSAQQFPDLHSELNLSSLELGDSALYFCASSPRTNQVGNTIYFGEGSWLTVV.

Points on this clonotype: The germline gene is not matched at one end of the junction; a read error may be the cause. The rearrangement joins TRBV5-5 to TRBJ1-4, with D uncertain. The CDR3 length is 14 residues. The V gene's germline CDR1 is SGHKS and CDR2 YYEKEE (reference sequence). CDR3 nucleotides: TGTGCCAGCCAGCCGTATTCGGCGAATGAAAAATTGTTTTTT. Its translation: CASQPYSANEKLFF. The whole variable domain, filled in from reference TRBV5-5 and TRBJ1-4, reads DAGVTQSPTHLIKTRGQQVTLRCSPISGHKSVSWYQQVLGQGPQFIFQYYEKEERGRGNFPDRFSARQFPNYSSELNVNALLLGDSALYLCASQPYSANEKLFFGSGTQLSVL.

The chain combines TRBV2 with TRBJ2-1; D remains unclear. The CDR3 has 12 residues. With 4 bases removed from V and 6 bases from J, the gap between germline ends came to 7 bases. Germline lookup yields CDR1 SNHLY and CDR2 FYNNEI. This CDR3 reads CASSGVGNEQFF. DNA of the CDR3: TGTGCCAGCAGTGGCGTGGGCAATGAGCAGTTCTTC.

This clonotype was recorded many times. This chain connects TRBV20-1 to TRBJ1-4; D remains unclear. Trimming removed 3 bases at V and 6 bases at J, with 14 bases between. This CDR3 is built from 14 residues. Germline V lookup: CDR1 DFQATT, CDR2 SNEGSKA (reference sequence). This CDR3 is CSASGGDSDEKLFF. CDR3 DNA sequence: TGCAGTGCTAGTGGCGGCGACTCTGATGAAAAACTGTTTTTT.

Notes on this clonotype: An end of the junction does not agree with germline; a read error may underlie this. In nucleotides, the CDR3 is TGCAGCGTTGAGTCGGGACTGAGGAACACTGAAGCTTTC. It specifies CSVESGLRNTEAF. The rearrangement links TRBV29-1 to TRBJ2-6, with D perhaps TRBD2 (6 bases). CDR1 is SQVTM and CDR2 is ANQGSEA in the germline V gene. This CDR3 spans 13 amino acids.

This clonotype occurred many times. This sequence joins TRBV10-2 and TRBJ1-1, with a weak D call TRBD1 (5 bases). This CDR3 comprises 16 residues. V was shortened by 2 bases and J by 1 base, with 14 bases between the two germline ends. Germline CDR1 is WSHSY and CDR2 is SAAADI. The CDR3 loop reads CASSETPGFGNTEAFF. DNA for the CDR3: TGCGCCAGCAGTGAGACGCCAGGGTTCGGGAACACTGAAGCTTTCTTT.

Concerning this clonotype itself: At one boundary the junction diverges from the germline segment, which might be a read error. The chain carries TRBV7-8 and TRBJ2-5, with TRBD2 identical over 12 bases. CDR1 and CDR2 (germline): SGHVS, FQNEAQ. The CDR3 contains 13 residues. CDR3 DNA: TGTGCCCGCAGCGCGGGACTAGCGGGGACCCAGTACTTC. It yields the protein CARSAGLAGTQYF.

The sample holds many counts of this clonotype. V and J are TRBV6-5 and TRBJ1-5; D gene unclear. V lost 6 bases, J lost 1 base, and 10 bases lay in between. The germline CDR1 and CDR2 sequences are MNHEY and SVGAGI. This CDR3 contains 14 residues. The CDR3 nucleotides read TGTGCCAGCAGAGAAGGGCCAAGCAATCAGCCCCAGCATTTT. This sequence encodes CASREGPSNQPQHF.

The chain links TRBV12-3 or TRBV12-4 to TRBJ1-4; 8 bases agree with TRBD1. CDR3 length: 11 amino acids. CDR3 amino acids: CASGGTGGLFF. CDR3 DNA sequence: TGTGCTAGCGGCGGGACAGGCGGGCTGTTTTTT.